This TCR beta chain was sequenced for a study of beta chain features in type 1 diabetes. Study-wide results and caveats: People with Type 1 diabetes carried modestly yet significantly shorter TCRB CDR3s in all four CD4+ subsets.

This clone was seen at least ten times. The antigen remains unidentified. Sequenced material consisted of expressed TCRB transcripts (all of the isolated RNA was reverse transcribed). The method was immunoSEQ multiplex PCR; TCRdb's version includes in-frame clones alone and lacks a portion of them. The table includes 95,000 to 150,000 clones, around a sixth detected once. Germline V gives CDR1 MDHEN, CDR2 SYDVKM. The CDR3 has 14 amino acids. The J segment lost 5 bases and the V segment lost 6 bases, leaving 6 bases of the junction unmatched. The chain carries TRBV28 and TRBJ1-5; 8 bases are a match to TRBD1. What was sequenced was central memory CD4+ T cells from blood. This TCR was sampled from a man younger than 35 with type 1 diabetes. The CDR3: CASSHRTGYQPQHF. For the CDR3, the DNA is TGTGCCAGCAGCCACAGGACAGGGTATCAGCCCCAGCATTTT.